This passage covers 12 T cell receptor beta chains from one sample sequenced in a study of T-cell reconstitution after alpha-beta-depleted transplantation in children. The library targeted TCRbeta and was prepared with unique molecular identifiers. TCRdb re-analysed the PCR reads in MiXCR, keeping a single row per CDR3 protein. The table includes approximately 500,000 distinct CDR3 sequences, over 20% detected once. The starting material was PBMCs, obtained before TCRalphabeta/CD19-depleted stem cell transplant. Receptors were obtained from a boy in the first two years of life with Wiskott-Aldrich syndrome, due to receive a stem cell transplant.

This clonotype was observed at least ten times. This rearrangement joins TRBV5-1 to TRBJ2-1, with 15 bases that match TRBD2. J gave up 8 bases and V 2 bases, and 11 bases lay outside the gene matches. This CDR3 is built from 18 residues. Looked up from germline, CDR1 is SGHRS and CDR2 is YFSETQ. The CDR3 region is CASSFGTSGRWVQDEQFF. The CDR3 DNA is TGCGCCAGCAGCTTTGGGACTAGCGGGAGGTGGGTACAGGATGAGCAGTTCTTC. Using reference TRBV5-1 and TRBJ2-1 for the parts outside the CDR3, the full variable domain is KAGVTQTPRYLIKTRGQQVTLSCSPISGHRSVSWYQQTPGQGLQFLFEYFSETQRNKGNFPGRFSGRQFSNSRSEMNVSTLELGDSALYLCASSFGTSGRWVQDEQFFGPGTRLTVL.

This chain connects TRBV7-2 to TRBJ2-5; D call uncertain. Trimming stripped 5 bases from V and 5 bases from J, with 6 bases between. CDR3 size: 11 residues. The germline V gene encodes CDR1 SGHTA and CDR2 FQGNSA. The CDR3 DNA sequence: TGTGCCAGCAGCGGGGTGGAGACCCAGTACTTC. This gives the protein CASSGVETQYF. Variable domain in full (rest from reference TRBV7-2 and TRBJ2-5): GAGVSQSPSNKVTEKGKDVELRCDPISGHTALYWYRQSLGQGLEFLIYFQGNSAPDKSGLPSDRFSAERTGGSVSTLTIQRTQQEDSAVYLCASSGVETQYFGPGTRLLVL.

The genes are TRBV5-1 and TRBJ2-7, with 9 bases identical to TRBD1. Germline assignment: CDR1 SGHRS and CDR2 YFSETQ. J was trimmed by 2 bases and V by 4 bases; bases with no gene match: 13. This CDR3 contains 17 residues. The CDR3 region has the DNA TGCGCCAGCAGCCAAGAAATAACAGGGGGCAGACCCTACGAGCAGTACTTC. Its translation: CASSQEITGGRPYEQYF.

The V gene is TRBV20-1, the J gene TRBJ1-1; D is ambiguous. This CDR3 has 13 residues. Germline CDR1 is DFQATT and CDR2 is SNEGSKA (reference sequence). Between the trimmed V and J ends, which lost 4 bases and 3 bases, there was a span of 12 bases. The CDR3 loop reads CSATKDPDTEAFF. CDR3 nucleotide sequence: TGCAGTGCTACAAAAGATCCGGACACTGAAGCTTTCTTT.

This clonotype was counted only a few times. The CDR3 sequence: CTGLAGASDTQYF. The CDR3 DNA reads as TGCACCGGACTAGCGGGAGCATCAGATACGCAGTATTTT. The V gene is TRBV29-1, the J gene TRBJ2-3; 13 nucleotides line up with TRBD2. Germline CDR1 reads SQVTM; CDR2 reads ANQGSEA. The length of the CDR3 is 13 residues.

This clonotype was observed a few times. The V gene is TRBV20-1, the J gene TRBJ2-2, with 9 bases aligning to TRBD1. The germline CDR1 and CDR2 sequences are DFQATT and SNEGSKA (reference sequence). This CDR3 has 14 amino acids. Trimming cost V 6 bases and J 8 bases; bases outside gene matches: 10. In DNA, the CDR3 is TGCAGTGCAATTCCGGGACAGGGACGGGGGGAGCTGTTTTTT. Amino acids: CSAIPGQGRGELFF.

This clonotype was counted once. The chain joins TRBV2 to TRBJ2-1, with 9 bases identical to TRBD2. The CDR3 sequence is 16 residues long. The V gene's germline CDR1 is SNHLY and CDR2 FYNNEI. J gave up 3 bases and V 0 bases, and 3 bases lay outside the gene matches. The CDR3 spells CASSEALLAGYNEQFF. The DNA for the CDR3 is TGTGCCAGCAGTGAAGCGTTACTAGCGGGCTACAATGAGCAGTTCTTC.

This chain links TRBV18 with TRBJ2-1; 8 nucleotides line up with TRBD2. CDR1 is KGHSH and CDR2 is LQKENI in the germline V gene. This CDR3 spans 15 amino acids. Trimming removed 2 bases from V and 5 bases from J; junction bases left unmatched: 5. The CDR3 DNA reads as TGTGCCAGCTCACCAAGGCGGGAGGTGGACAATGAGCAGTTCTTC. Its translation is CASSPRREVDNEQFF.

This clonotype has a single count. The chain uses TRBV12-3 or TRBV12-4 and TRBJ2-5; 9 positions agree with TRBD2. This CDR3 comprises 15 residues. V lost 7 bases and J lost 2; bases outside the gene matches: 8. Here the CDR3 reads CASIEAGGRQETQYF. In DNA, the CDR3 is TGTGCCAGCATTGAAGCGGGAGGAAGACAAGAGACCCAGTACTTC.

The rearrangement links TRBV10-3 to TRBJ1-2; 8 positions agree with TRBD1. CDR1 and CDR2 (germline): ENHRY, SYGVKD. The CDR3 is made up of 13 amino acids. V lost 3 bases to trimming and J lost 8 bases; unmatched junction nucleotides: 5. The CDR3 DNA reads TGTGCCATCAGTGATGTAGCAGGGGGCGGCTACACCTTC. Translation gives CAISDVAGGGYTF.

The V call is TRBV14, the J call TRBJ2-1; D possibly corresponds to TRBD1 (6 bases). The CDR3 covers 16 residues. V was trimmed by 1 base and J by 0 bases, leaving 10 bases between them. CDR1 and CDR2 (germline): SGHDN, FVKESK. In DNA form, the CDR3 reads TGTGCCAGCAGCCAAGGTACAGGGTACTCCTACAATGAGCAGTTCTTC. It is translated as CASSQGTGYSYNEQFF.

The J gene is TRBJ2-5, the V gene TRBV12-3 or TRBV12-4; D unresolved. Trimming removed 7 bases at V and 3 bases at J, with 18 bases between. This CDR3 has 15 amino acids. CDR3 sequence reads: CASTTQQALKETQYF. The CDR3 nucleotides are TGTGCCAGCACCACTCAGCAAGCACTTAAAGAGACCCAGTACTTC.